Many counts were recorded for the clone carrying this T cell receptor beta chain. Its antigen is not known. This entry comes from a study of regulatory T cells in long-lasting Graves disease. Overall study: Graves' patients, diagnosed recently, had received antithyroid drugs under 3 months. Study-wide results and limits: Those with persistent disease had in common more public clonotypes (about 2,700) than new patients (approximately 890). A reduction in accuracy may have resulted from the small sample size.

Researchers made TCR beta libraries by using iRepertoire HTBI primers and running Arm-PCR on CDR3 regions. TCRdb ran MiXCR on the multiplex PCR reads and lists one entry per CDR3 protein. The data contain roughly 510,000 distinct CDR3 sequences, around 16% of them singletons. Time point noted: newly diagnosed GD, antithyroid drugs for less than 3 months. The TCR library was made from RNA extracted from PBMCs. These data are also associated with another study on T cells in Graves' hyperthyroidism and ophthalmopathy. From that report: Most expanded thyroid clonotypes above 0.001 also appeared in blood.

The source is a man aged 18 to 30 with Graves disease. The sequences come from peripheral blood mononuclear cells (PBMCs), collected at new diagnosis, from a patient treated with antithyroid drugs.

CDR3 residues: CASSQRGEQYF. The CDR3 DNA sequence: TGTGCCAGCAGCCAGAGGGGCGAGCAGTACTTC. The V call is TRBV12-3 or TRBV12-4, the J call TRBJ2-7; D is possibly TRBD1 or TRBD2 (5 bases each). The length of the CDR3 is 11 residues. V was clipped by 6 bases and J by 6 bases, with 9 bases between them.